This is a list of T cell receptor beta chains from one sample in a study of blood T cell repertoires in COVID-19. The repertoire was sequenced with immunoSEQ multiplex PCR; TCRdb's copy has only in-frame clones and lacks some. The table shows 130,000 to 150,000 clones, with 84% occurring only once. Sequencing was carried out using PBMCs or T cells enriched from blood (not recorded which). Source of these receptors: a woman aged 50 to 60 who had been exposed to COVID-19. Both conserved end residues are part of each CDR3. Each record gives: D gene, clone size, J gene, V gene, CDR3 DNA, CDR3 protein. The D gene is left open where the match is weak. A clone size is listed for some rows: how often the clone was seen (once, few, many), or a class if it is expanded.

-,-,TRBJ1-5,TRBV7-8,TGTGCCAGCAGCTTAGGCGAACATCAGCCCCAGCATTTT,CASSLGEHQPQHF
-,-,TRBJ2-1,TRBV6-4,TGTGCCAGCAGTGACTCGTCTAGTCAGCCAAGTGAGCAGTTCTTC,CASSDSSSQPSEQFF
TRBD2,few,TRBJ2-3,TRBV28,TGTGCCAGCAGTTCCTTAGCGGGAGGGTCAGATACGCAGTATTTT,CASSSLAGGSDTQYF
TRBD1,once,TRBJ2-2,TRBV6-4,TGTGCCAGCAGTGACTCGACCGGGGGACAGGGAAACACCGGGGAGCTGTTTTTT,CASSDSTGGQGNTGELFF
-,-,TRBJ1-2,TRBV12-3/TRBV12-4,TGTGCCAGCAGCCCGGGGGGCTATGGCTACACCTTC,CASSPGGYGYTF
-,-,TRBJ1-1,TRBV18,TGTGCCAGCTCACCTAAAGGGGGGGGGACCACTGAAGCTTTCTTT,CASSPKGGGTTEAFF
-,few,TRBJ2-6,TRBV27,TGTGCCAGCAGTTTTGGTGCGGATGGGGCCAACGTCCTGACTTTC,CASSFGADGANVLTF
TRBD2,once,TRBJ2-1,TRBV18,TGTGCCAGCTCACCGGGGAGGGATTCGGGGTCCTACAATGAGCAGTTCTTC,CASSPGRDSGSYNEQFF
-,-,TRBJ2-7,TRBV9,TGTGCCAGCAGCGTTGAATTTAGTGACGAGCAGTACTTC,CASSVEFSDEQYF
TRBD1,-,TRBJ1-1,TRBV2,TGTGCCAGCTCCAGGGGGACAGGGGGTTACACTGAAGCTTTCTTT,CASSRGTGGYTEAFF
-,-,TRBJ1-2,TRBV27,TGTGCCAGTCGTCCCTTTGACAGCCCCTATGGCTACACCTTC,CASRPFDSPYGYTF
-,-,TRBJ2-5,TRBV4-1,TGCGCCAGCAGCCAAGGAGTCATCGGAACCGGGTCGGGGACCCAGTACTTC,CASSQGVIGTGSGTQYF
TRBD1,once,TRBJ1-1,TRBV10-1,TGCGCCAGCAGTGAAAAACAGGGGTGGACTGAAGCTTTCTTT,CASSEKQGWTEAFF
-,-,TRBJ2-3,TRBV5-5,TGTGCCAGCAGCTTAGACGGGGTCCGCACAGATACGCAGTATTTT,CASSLDGVRTDTQYF
-,-,TRBJ2-2,TRBV6-5,TGTGCCAGCAGCGGACAGAGCCTAATCACCGGGGAGCTGTTTTTT,CASSGQSLITGELFF
-,once,TRBJ2-1,TRBV7-2,TGTGCCAGCAGCCTTCTGGGGGGCTCCTACAATGAGCAGTTCTTC,CASSLLGGSYNEQFF
TRBD1,once,TRBJ2-1,TRBV3-1/TRBV3-2,TGTGCCAGCAGCCCCTTGTGGACAGGGAATGAGCAGTTCTTC,CASSPLWTGNEQFF
-,-,TRBJ2-1,TRBV5-1,TGCGCCAGCAGCCGGACAGAAGATACTCCCTACAATGAGCAGTTCTTC,CASSRTEDTPYNEQFF
-,once,TRBJ2-1,TRBV7-2,TGTGCCAGCAGCTTAGTAGCAGTCAATGAGCAGTTCTTC,CASSLVAVNEQFF
-,-,TRBJ2-7,TRBV13,TGTGCCAGCAGCTTAGCGGGAGAAGCCTACGAGCAGTACTTC,CASSLAGEAYEQYF
TRBD2,-,TRBJ2-2,TRBV2,TGTGCCAGCAGTCCCCAGCGGGGGCTTACCGGGGAGCTGTTTTTT,CASSPQRGLTGELFF
TRBD1,-,TRBJ1-1,TRBV3-1/TRBV3-2,TGTGCCAGCAGCCCGACAGGGTTAACTGAAGCTTTCTTT,CASSPTGLTEAFF
TRBD1,few,TRBJ1-2,TRBV10-2,TGCGCCAGCAGGGCCGGGACAGCCGAAGCTAACTATGGCTACACCTTC,CASRAGTAEANYGYTF
TRBD1,-,TRBJ2-7,TRBV5-4,TGTGCCAGCAGCCCGGACAGGGGAGGCCTCTACGAGCAGTACTTC,CASSPDRGGLYEQYF
-,-,TRBJ1-6,TRBV3-1/TRBV3-2,TGTGCCAGCAGCCCTTCTCTGGGGGCGCAGCAATCACCCCTCCACTTT,CASSPSLGAQQSPLHF
-,-,TRBJ2-3,TRBV7-9,TGTGCCAGCAGCTCCCCGCGGGCAGATACGCAGTATTTT,CASSSPRADTQYF
TRBD2,few,TRBJ2-2,TRBV7-6,TGTGCCAGCAGTCCTAGCGGGGCCGCCACCGGGGAGCTGTTTTTT,CASSPSGAATGELFF
-,few,TRBJ1-5,TRBV27,TGTGCCAGCAGTCCCGACAGACCCTATCAGCCCCAGCATTTT,CASSPDRPYQPQHF
-,-,TRBJ1-3,TRBV7-8,TGTGCCAGCAGCTTAGGGTACAGGAGCTCTGGAAACACCATATATTTT,CASSLGYRSSGNTIYF
-,-,TRBJ1-1,TRBV7-9,TGTGCCAGCAGCCTTAGTTCGGGCACTGAAGCTTTCTTT,CASSLSSGTEAFF
TRBD1,-,TRBJ2-7,TRBV6-5,TGTGCCAGTTTGCCGGGACAGGCAAGATTCGAGCAGTACTTC,CASLPGQARFEQYF
TRBD1,-,TRBJ1-1,TRBV9,TGTGCCAGCAGCTCAGCAGAGGGGGCCCACACTGAAGCTTTCTTT,CASSSAEGAHTEAFF
-,-,TRBJ1-2,TRBV5-1,TGCGCCAGCAGCTTGGGCGGGAATCAGGGATATGGCTACACCTTC,CASSLGGNQGYGYTF
-,-,TRBJ1-6,TRBV18,TGTGCCAGCTCCCCCTGGGGGGGGCTGGTATCACCCCTCCACTTT,CASSPWGGLVSPLHF
-,-,TRBJ2-1,TRBV19,TGTGCCAGTAGTATTGGTTCAGCCTACAATGAGCAGTTCTTC,CASSIGSAYNEQFF
TRBD1,-,TRBJ2-7,TRBV10-2,TGCGCCAGCAGGGGACAGTACGAGCAGTACTTC,CASRGQYEQYF
TRBD2,-,TRBJ2-1,TRBV19,TGTGCCAGTAGGCGGGGGGCTATCAATGAGCAGTTCTTC,CASRRGAINEQFF
TRBD1,-,TRBJ2-2,TRBV5-1,TGCGCCAGCACCACGACAGGGGCAAACACCGGGGAGCTGTTTTTT,CASTTTGANTGELFF
-,-,TRBJ2-7,TRBV6-2/TRBV6-3,TGTGCCAGCAGCCCTAGCCCCCCCACAGCTACCTACGAGCAGTACTTC,CASSPSPPTATYEQYF
TRBD1,few,TRBJ1-1,TRBV7-9,TGTGCCAGCAGCTCCGACAGGGATTCCACTGAAGCTTTCTTT,CASSSDRDSTEAFF
TRBD2,-,TRBJ2-7,TRBV7-8,TGTGCCAGCAGCACCGCAACCCGGGGGGTCTCCTACGAGCAGTACTTC,CASSTATRGVSYEQYF
TRBD2,-,TRBJ2-2,TRBV20-1,TGCAGTGCTAGTCTTAGCGGGAAGGACACCGGGGAGCTGTTTTTT,CSASLSGKDTGELFF